This TCR beta chain was found in a study of blood T cell repertoires in COVID-19. As handled by the study authors: Counts of nucleated cells, estimated from reference gene primer amplification, were obtained. TCRdb's table, derived via immunoSEQ multiplex PCR, lists solely in-frame clones and lacks some. The V and J calls and the clone size are those of that table, but D and trimming were determined from the DNA. The sample has 130,000 to 150,000 clones, just under 85% seen once. Looked up from germline, CDR1 is SGHRS and CDR2 is YFSETQ. V shed 4 bases and J 2 bases; nucleotides not matched to a gene: 3. The CDR3 is 15 amino acids.

This chain uses TRBV5-1 with TRBJ2-6; 7 bases are shared with TRBD1. What was sequenced was peripheral blood. The receptor's source is a woman aged 40 to 50 with active or convalescent COVID-19. The CDR3 region has the DNA TGCGCCAGCAGCGACGACAGGGCTGGGGCCAACGTCCTGACTTTC. It codes for CASSDDRAGANVLTF.